These T cell receptor beta chains were read from a single sample in a study of T cell changes during pregnancy in multiple sclerosis. Sequencing used immunoSEQ multiplex PCR; TCRdb keeps in-frame clones, though not all of them. The sample consists of about 70,000 clones, around 94% of them appearing once. Sequencing was performed on peripheral blood, taken in the third trimester of pregnancy. The receptors were gathered from a female donor with multiple sclerosis, enrolled in a pregnancy study. The CDR3 runs from the conserved cysteine through the conserved F or W. D genes are given only for firm matches. Clone size is given for some rows only: seen once, a few or many times, or a class if the clone is expanded.

V	D	J	size	CDR3	DNA
TRBV5-1	-	TRBJ2-5	-	CASSLAGLGETQYF	TGCGCCAGCAGCTTGGCAGGGTTGGGGGAGACCCAGTACTTC
TRBV4-3	TRBD1	TRBJ1-2	-	CASSQVANWGQGIGRYGYTF	TGCGCCAGCAGCCAAGTTGCAAATTGGGGACAGGGTATAGGAAGATATGGCTACACCTTC
TRBV7-8	-	TRBJ1-6	-	CASSLVLSQGSSYNSPLHF	TGTGCCAGCAGCTTAGTTTTATCTCAGGGGAGCTCCTATAATTCACCCCTCCACTTT
TRBV14	-	TRBJ1-4	-	CASSLQVLGEKLFF	TGTGCCAGCAGCCTACAGGTCCTCGGGGAAAAACTGTTTTTT
TRBV6-1	TRBD1	TRBJ2-7	-	CASSEGRTGSREQYF	TGTGCCAGCAGTGAAGGTCGGACAGGCTCGAGAGAGCAGTACTTC
TRBV4-3	TRBD1	TRBJ1-1	-	CASSQENGQGAQNTEAFF	TGCGCCAGCAGCCAAGAGAACGGACAGGGGGCTCAGAACACTGAAGCTTTCTTT
TRBV4-3	-	TRBJ1-1	-	CASSSTGLLGTEAFF	TGCGCCAGCAGCTCTACAGGGCTTTTGGGCACTGAAGCTTTCTTT
TRBV27	TRBD2	TRBJ2-3	-	CASRKFGGVRTDTQYF	TGTGCCAGCCGGAAATTCGGGGGGGTCCGCACAGATACGCAGTATTTT
TRBV7-2	-	TRBJ1-2	-	CASSLGAPADRGYTF	TGTGCCAGCAGCTTAGGGGCCCCGGCCGACCGGGGCTACACCTTC
TRBV27	-	TRBJ2-2	-	CASLRRGGVAGELFF	TGTGCCAGCCTTAGGAGGGGGGGAGTCGCCGGGGAGCTGTTTTTT
TRBV6-5	TRBD1	TRBJ1-5	-	CASSPRQGADQPQHF	TGTGCCAGCAGTCCGCGACAGGGGGCAGATCAGCCCCAGCATTTT
TRBV27	TRBD1	TRBJ1-2	-	CASSVGDRTFGYTF	TGTGCCAGCAGCGTGGGGGACAGGACCTTTGGCTACACCTTC
TRBV4-1	TRBD2	TRBJ2-5	-	CASSQDGTSGVQETQYF	TGCGCCAGCAGCCAAGACGGGACTAGCGGCGTTCAAGAGACCCAGTACTTC
TRBV27	TRBD1	TRBJ1-2	-	CASSFLGLEGANYGYTF	TGTGCCAGCAGTTTTTTAGGGTTGGAGGGGGCAAACTATGGCTACACCTTC
TRBV7-3	-	TRBJ2-3	-	CASSLTPSTDTQYF	TGTGCCAGCAGCTTAACTCCTAGCACAGATACGCAGTATTTT
TRBV30	-	TRBJ1-5	-	CAWSADPTGIFHF	TGTGCCTGGAGTGCAGACCCCACGGGTATATTCCATTTT
TRBV7-9	-	TRBJ1-4	-	CASSLGTPGYEKLFF	TGTGCCAGCAGCTTAGGCACCCCGGGTTATGAAAAACTGTTTTTT
TRBV5-1	TRBD2	TRBJ2-5	-	CASSYSGGGETQYF	TGCGCCAGCAGCTATAGCGGGGGAGGAGAGACCCAGTACTTC
TRBV10-3	-	TRBJ2-7	-	CAISEGQGFYEQYF	TGTGCCATCAGCGAGGGGCAGGGATTTTACGAGCAGTACTTC
TRBV5-4	-	TRBJ1-1	-	CASSLGQQGLNTEAFF	TGTGCCAGCAGCTTGGGACAACAGGGTCTGAACACTGAAGCTTTCTTT
TRBV7-2	-	TRBJ2-5	-	CASILSRGKETQYF	TGTGCCAGCATCCTTAGTAGGGGGAAAGAGACCCAGTACTTC
TRBV6-1	TRBD1	TRBJ1-2	-	CASSEAAAGGLYTF	TGTGCCAGCAGTGAAGCAGCGGCAGGGGGCCTCTACACCTTC
TRBV9	-	TRBJ1-3	-	CASSSQNRVNSGTIYF	TGTGCCAGCAGCTCACAGAACAGGGTGAATAGTGGCACCATATATTTT
TRBV15	TRBD1	TRBJ1-4	-	CATSRAGQGVEKLFF	TGTGCCACCAGCAGGGCGGGACAGGGTGTTGAAAAACTGTTTTTT
TRBV6-5	-	TRBJ1-1	-	CASSYSTATEAFF	TGTGCCAGCAGTTACTCGACAGCCACTGAAGCTTTCTTT
TRBV9	TRBD1	TRBJ1-4	-	CASSVIGTGKGEKLFF	TGTGCCAGCAGCGTAATTGGGACAGGGAAAGGAGAAAAACTGTTTTTT
TRBV5-1	-	TRBJ2-5	-	CASSLAGIRPSAKETQYF	TGCGCCAGCAGCCTGGCAGGAATCCGTCCTAGCGCTAAAGAGACCCAGTACTTC
TRBV19	TRBD1	TRBJ1-2	-	CASSQQSVTGGSGYTF	TGTGCCAGTAGCCAACAGTCTGTGACAGGGGGCTCTGGCTACACCTTC
TRBV6-5	-	TRBJ2-7	once	CASRLHDRNEQYF	TGTGCCAGCAGGCTCCACGACAGGAACGAGCAGTACTTC
TRBV25-1	-	TRBJ1-3	-	CASSDTFAGGNTIYF	TGTGCCAGCAGTGATACATTTGCAGGCGGAAACACCATATATTTT
TRBV29-1	-	TRBJ2-3	-	CSVARTDTQYF	TGCAGCGTTGCCCGGACAGATACGCAGTATTTT
TRBV10-3	-	TRBJ1-2	once	CAISEGRDGYTF	TGTGCCATCAGTGAGGGCAGGGATGGCTACACCTTC
TRBV18	-	TRBJ1-2	-	CASSPEVEGYYGYTF	TGTGCCAGCTCACCAGAGGTGGAGGGGTACTATGGCTACACCTTC
TRBV14	TRBD2	TRBJ2-1	-	CASTKELAGDLGEQFF	TGTGCCAGCACCAAGGAGCTAGCGGGGGACCTTGGTGAGCAGTTCTTC
TRBV5-3	-	TRBJ2-4	-	CARSLEGGGNIQYF	TGTGCCAGAAGCTTGGAGGGGGGGGGAAACATTCAGTACTTC
TRBV30	-	TRBJ1-2	-	CAFLGGIYGYTF	TGTGCCTTCCTGGGAGGGATCTATGGCTACACCTTC
TRBV7-9	TRBD1	TRBJ1-2	-	CASSSGGGYTF	TGTGCCAGCAGTTCAGGGGGAGGCTACACCTTC